This T cell receptor (beta chain) is drawn from a study of Ad26.COV2.S vaccination and SARS-CoV-2 variants. Study-wide background: In the COV1001 trial, the donor was in the Ad26.COV2.S arm. Intramuscular Ad26.COV2.S doses were given once or twice, 56 days apart.

Sequencing was performed with immunoSEQ multiplex PCR; in TCRdb, only in-frame clones are kept and a portion is missing. The sample lists some 320,000 clones; around 83% were seen once. Stated treatment: 15 to 20 received Ad26.COV2.S at low or high dose, single or two shots; 5 received placebo; per-sample allocation not given. Vaccine and placebo recipients were sampled on day 63 after the first injection. This vaccine is an Ad26 vector that expresses the Wuhan-strain SARS-CoV-2 spike. This CDR3 contains 13 residues. Germline CDR1 is SGHTA and CDR2 is FQGTGA. V was trimmed by 6 bases and J by 8 bases, leaving 16 bases between them. As to this clone: The antigen is not known.

Whole-study findings and limits: Vaccine recipients posted higher spike-specific TCR breadth than their placebo counterparts.

This TCR derives from a person between 18 and 65 years old who received the Ad26.COV2.S COVID-19 vaccine or a placebo. The sample here was peripheral blood, taken in a trial of Ad26.COV2.S vaccine versus placebo. The chain joins TRBV7-3 to TRBJ1-1, with D possibly matching TRBD1 (5 bases). The chain's CDR3 is CASSPTGGPEAFF. In nucleotides, the CDR3 is TGTGCCAGCAGTCCTACAGGTGGGCCCGAAGCTTTCTTT. Looking up the rest from reference TRBV7-3 and TRBJ1-1 gives the full variable domain: GAGVSQTPSNKVTEKGKYVELRCDPISGHTALYWYRQSLGQGPEFLIYFQGTGAADDSGLPNDRFFAVRPEGSVSTLKIQRTERGDSAVYLCASSPTGGPEAFFGQGTRLTVV.